Shown below are 5 T cell receptor beta chains from a single sample sequenced in a study of blood T cell repertoires in COVID-19. Profiling relied on immunoSEQ multiplex PCR, and the TCRdb table lists in-frame clones only, not all of them. In the table there are about 130,000 clones, over 80% of which are singletons. Material: peripheral blood. These receptors originate from a man in his forties or fifties with active or convalescent COVID-19.

Note on this clone: Other DNA sequences in this sample translate to the same CDR3. The V call is TRBV6-2 or TRBV6-3, the J call TRBJ1-5; unclear D gene. This CDR3 contains 16 residues. Looked up from germline, CDR1 is MNHEY and CDR2 is SVGEGT. The V end was cut by 0 bases, the J end by 2 bases, with 11 bases between. CDR3 nucleotide sequence: TGTGCCAGCAGTTACTCGAGTCGGGGAGGCAATCAGCCCCAGCATTTT. The encoded protein is CASSYSSRGGNQPQHF.

The chain has TRBV6-2 or TRBV6-3 and TRBJ2-2; 14 positions match TRBD2. The V gene end was trimmed by 6 bases and the J gene end by 2 bases; junction bases not matched to a gene: 8. CDR3 length: 18 residues. Germline assignment: CDR1 MNHEY and CDR2 SVGEGT. CDR3 sequence: CASSRTSGGPVNTGELFF. CDR3 bases: TGTGCCAGCAGCAGGACTAGCGGGGGGCCTGTAAACACCGGGGAGCTGTTTTTT.

V usage is TRBV9 and J usage is TRBJ1-1; 9 bases are a match to TRBD1. CDR1 is SGDLS and CDR2 is YYNGEE in the germline V gene. V lost 4 bases and J lost 1; bases outside the gene matches: 8. This CDR3 comprises 16 residues. CDR3 sequence: CASSPHWTGANTEAFF. The DNA of the CDR3 is TGTGCCAGCAGCCCCCACTGGACAGGGGCGAACACTGAAGCTTTCTTT.

The chain carries TRBV12-5 and TRBJ1-1; TRBD1 matches at 7 bases. The CDR3 has 16 amino acids. J lost 1 base, V lost 2 bases, and 7 bases had no gene match. The germline gives CDR1 LGHNT, CDR2 FRNRAP. CDR3 protein: CASGLMRQGGNTEAFF. The CDR3 DNA is TGTGCTAGTGGTTTGATGAGACAGGGCGGGAACACTGAAGCTTTCTTT. Full variable domain (missing parts from reference TRBV12-5 and TRBJ1-1): DARVTQTPRHKVTEMGQEVTMRCQPILGHNTVFWYRQTMMQGLELLAYFRNRAPLDDSGMPKDRFSAEMPDATLATLKIQPSEPRDSAVYFCASGLMRQGGNTEAFFGQGTRLTVV.

The chain joins TRBV27 to TRBJ1-3; 8 bases are shared with TRBD1. Losses at the gene ends were 6 bases for V and 3 bases for J; bases not matched to a gene: 10. This CDR3 comprises 16 residues. In germline, CDR1 is MNHEY, CDR2 SMNVEV (reference sequence). The CDR3 DNA is TGTGCCAGCAGAAAAAATCCGGGACAGGTTGGAAACACCATATATTTT. It specifies CASRKNPGQVGNTIYF.